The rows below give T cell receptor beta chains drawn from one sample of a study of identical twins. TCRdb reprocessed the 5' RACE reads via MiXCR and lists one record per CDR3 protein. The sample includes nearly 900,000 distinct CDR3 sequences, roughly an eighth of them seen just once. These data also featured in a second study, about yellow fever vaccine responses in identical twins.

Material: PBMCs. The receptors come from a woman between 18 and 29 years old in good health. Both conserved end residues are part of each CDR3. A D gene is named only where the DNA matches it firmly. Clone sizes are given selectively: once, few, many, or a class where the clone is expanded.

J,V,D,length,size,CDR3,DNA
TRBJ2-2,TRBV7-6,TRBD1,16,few,CASSLRGGLDTGELFF,TGTGCCAGCAGCTTAAGAGGGGGCTTGGACACCGGGGAGCTGTTTTTT
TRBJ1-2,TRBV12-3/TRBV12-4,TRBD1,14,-,CASSLRPGQDGYTF,TGTGCCAGCAGTTTAAGGCCGGGACAGGATGGCTACACCTTC
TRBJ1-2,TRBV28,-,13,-,CASSLSTLSGYTF,TGTGCCAGCAGTTTATCGACTCTCTCGGGCTACACCTTC
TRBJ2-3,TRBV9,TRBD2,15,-,CASSISGSVGDTQYF,TGTGCCAGCAGCATTAGCGGGAGCGTTGGAGATACGCAGTATTTT
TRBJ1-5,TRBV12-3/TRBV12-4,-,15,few,CASSSTGGWGQPQHF,TGTGCCAGCAGTTCCACGGGTGGTTGGGGTCAGCCCCAGCATTTT
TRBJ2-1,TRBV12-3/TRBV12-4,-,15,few,CASSFQGLIDNEQFF,TGTGCCAGCAGTTTTCAGGGATTGATCGACAATGAGCAGTTCTTC
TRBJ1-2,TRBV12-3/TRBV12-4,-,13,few,CASSPATNYGYTF,TGTGCCAGCAGTCCGGCCACTAACTATGGCTACACCTTC
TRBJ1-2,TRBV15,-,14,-,CATSREGESRGYTF,TGTGCCACCAGCAGAGAAGGGGAGAGTAGGGGCTACACCTTC
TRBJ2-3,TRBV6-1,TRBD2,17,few,CASRDKGLAGGTDTQYF,TGTGCCAGCAGGGATAAAGGACTAGCGGGGGGCACAGATACGCAGTATTTT
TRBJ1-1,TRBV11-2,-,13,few,CASSGWGSAEAFF,TGTGCCAGCAGCGGCTGGGGGTCGGCTGAAGCTTTCTTT
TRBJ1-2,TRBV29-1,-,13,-,CSVERQANYGYTF,TGCAGCGTTGAGAGACAGGCAAACTATGGCTACACCTTC
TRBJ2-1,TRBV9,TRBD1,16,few,CASSVVGRGFYNEQFF,TGTGCCAGCAGCGTAGTGGGCAGGGGGTTTTACAATGAGCAGTTCTTC
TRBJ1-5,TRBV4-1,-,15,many,CASSQVGMRDQPQHF,TGCGCCAGCAGCCAAGTAGGGATGAGGGATCAGCCCCAGCATTTT
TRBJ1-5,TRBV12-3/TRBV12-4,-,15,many,CASSFAAYSNQPQHF,TGTGCCAGCAGTTTCGCAGCCTATAGCAATCAGCCCCAGCATTTT
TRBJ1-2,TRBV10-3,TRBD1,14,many,CAIRGTGDNYGYTF,TGTGCCATCAGAGGGACAGGGGACAACTATGGCTACACCTTC
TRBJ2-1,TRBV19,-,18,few,CASSTPYWGVSTYNEQFF,TGTGCCAGTAGTACCCCCTATTGGGGGGTGTCCACCTACAATGAGCAGTTCTTC
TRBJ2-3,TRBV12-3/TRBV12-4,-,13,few,CASSLDGLSTQYF,TGTGCCAGCAGTTTAGACGGCCTCTCTACGCAGTATTTT
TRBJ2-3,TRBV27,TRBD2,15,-,CASSSPGLATDTQYF,TGTGCCAGCAGTTCACCGGGACTAGCCACAGATACGCAGTATTTT
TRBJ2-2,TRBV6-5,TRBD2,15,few,CASSYSLAGTGELFF,TGTGCCAGCAGTTACTCACTAGCGGGGACCGGGGAGCTGTTTTTT
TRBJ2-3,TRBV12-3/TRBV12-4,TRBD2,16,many,CASSLRLAGGQDTQYF,TGTGCCAGCAGTTTGAGACTAGCGGGGGGGCAAGATACGCAGTATTTT
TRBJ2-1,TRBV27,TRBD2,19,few,CASRRPGLAGGRYYNEQFF,TGTGCCAGCAGAAGACCGGGACTAGCGGGGGGACGATACTACAATGAGCAGTTCTTC
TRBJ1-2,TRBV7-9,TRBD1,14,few,CASSQGGGGYGYTF,TGTGCCAGCAGCCAAGGAGGGGGCGGCTATGGCTACACCTTC